This T cell receptor (beta chain) was sequenced for a study of technical replicates of blood from four donors. Assay used: immunoSEQ multiplex PCR; TCRdb lists only in-frame clones, some missing. The sample has about 73,000 clones; just over 90% are singletons. The CDR3 sequence is 14 residues long. V was clipped by 3 bases and J by 4 bases; unmatched bases: 2. From germline, CDR1 is SGDLS and CDR2 YYNGEE. The J gene is TRBJ2-5, the V gene TRBV9; 11 nucleotides agree with TRBD1. Sequencing was performed on T cells isolated from PBMCs. The receptor comes from a human donor in good health. The CDR3 here is CASSGGTGGETQYF. The CDR3 DNA follows: TGTGCCAGCAGCGGGGGGACAGGGGGAGAGACCCAGTACTTC.